These 9 T cell receptor beta chains originate from one sample sequenced in a study of blood T cell repertoires in COVID-19. Profiled with immunoSEQ multiplex PCR; TCRdb holds only in-frame clones, not every one. The table records about 400,000 clones, over 75% of them present only once. The sequencing sample was made of PBMCs or T cells enriched from blood (not recorded which). All receptors derive from a woman aged 25 to 39 who had recovered from COVID-19.

J is TRBJ2-1 and V is TRBV5-1; D call uncertain. Germline V CDR1 and CDR2: SGHRS, YFSETQ. CDR3 length: 16 residues. The V end lost 4 bases, the J end lost 0 bases, and 14 bases lay between the germline ends. The CDR3 DNA is TGCGCCAGCAGCAAAGACACTGCGAGCTCCTACAATGAGCAGTTCTTC. Translating it yields CASSKDTASSYNEQFF.

The chain couples TRBV5-4 to TRBJ2-1; 9 nucleotides agree with TRBD2. V lost 0 bases, J lost 5 bases, and 6 bases stayed unmatched. The CDR3 is 16 residues long. The V gene's germline CDR1 is SGHNT and CDR2 YYREEE (reference sequence). CDR3: CASSLGGAGGDNEQFF. The DNA of the CDR3 is TGTGCCAGCAGCTTGGGGGGCGCGGGAGGGGACAATGAGCAGTTCTTC.

This sequence joins TRBV7-2 and TRBJ1-6, with D unclear. The V end was cut by 5 bases, the J end by 10 bases, with 15 bases between. The CDR3 is 14 residues long. Germline values: CDR1 SGHTA, CDR2 FQGNSA. CDR3 DNA: TGTGCCAGCAGCCCCCGCGGTAGATTATCACCCCTCCACTTT. Translation gives CASSPRGRLSPLHF.

The chain is built from TRBV2 and TRBJ1-1; TRBD1 might be the D (6 bases). The germline V and J ends were trimmed by 4 bases and 0 bases, with 9 bases remaining between them. Germline assignment: CDR1 SNHLY and CDR2 FYNNEI. This CDR3 has 14 residues. CDR3 region: CASSGQAMNTEAFF. For the CDR3, the DNA is TGTGCCAGCAGTGGACAGGCGATGAACACTGAAGCTTTCTTT.

This chain connects TRBV28 to TRBJ1-6; 8 bases fit TRBD1. The CDR3 is 20 residues long. J lost 7 bases, V lost 4 bases, and 21 bases had no gene match. Germline V CDR1 and CDR2: MDHEN, SYDVKM. The CDR3 region is CASSSPGRQGLRSENSPLHF. The CDR3 bases are TGTGCCAGCAGTTCACCCGGGAGACAGGGGCTACGGTCTGAGAATTCACCCCTCCACTTT.

The chain recombines TRBV5-1 with TRBJ1-1; a possible D gene is TRBD1 (5 bases). The V end was cut by 0 bases, the J end by 3 bases, with 12 bases between. Germline lookup yields CDR1 SGHRS and CDR2 YFSETQ. The CDR3 totals 15 residues. In DNA form, the CDR3 reads TGCGCCAGCAGCTTGGATCTGGGGCGTCACACTGAAGCTTTCTTT. It yields the protein CASSLDLGRHTEAFF.

V gene TRBV6-5 combines with J gene TRBJ1-2, with D hard to call. This CDR3 comprises 14 residues. V gave up 6 bases and J gave up 2 bases, with 13 bases separating them. The germline V gene encodes CDR1 MNHEY and CDR2 SVGAGI. The CDR3 DNA reads as TGTGCCAGCAGAGATACCGGGGTCAACTATGGCTACACCTTC. It is translated as CASRDTGVNYGYTF.

The gene calls are TRBV18 and TRBJ2-3, with 9 bases identical to TRBD1. The CDR3 sequence is 15 residues long. The V segment lost 5 bases and the J segment 1 base; nucleotides outside the gene matches: 4. Germline values: CDR1 KGHSH, CDR2 LQKENI. CDR3 DNA: TGTGCCAGCTCAGCTCGGACAGGGGGCACAGATACGCAGTATTTT. This gives the protein CASSARTGGTDTQYF. Using reference TRBV18 and TRBJ2-3 for the parts outside the CDR3, the full variable domain is NAGVMQNPRHLVRRRGQEARLRCSPMKGHSHVYWYRQLPEEGLKFMVYLQKENIIDESGMPKERFSAEFPKEGPSILRIQQVVRGDSAAYFCASSARTGGTDTQYFGPGTRLTVL.

V usage is TRBV5-4 and J usage is TRBJ1-4, with 10 bases identical to TRBD1. V trimming: 4 bases; J trimming: 8 bases; junction bases outside the gene matches: 8. The CDR3 consists of 15 residues. Germline-derived CDR1 and CDR2 are SGHNT and YYREEE (reference sequence). CDR3 region: CASSPGQGEGEKLFF. The CDR3 bases are TGTGCCAGCAGCCCTGGACAGGGGGAAGGGGAAAAACTGTTTTTT.